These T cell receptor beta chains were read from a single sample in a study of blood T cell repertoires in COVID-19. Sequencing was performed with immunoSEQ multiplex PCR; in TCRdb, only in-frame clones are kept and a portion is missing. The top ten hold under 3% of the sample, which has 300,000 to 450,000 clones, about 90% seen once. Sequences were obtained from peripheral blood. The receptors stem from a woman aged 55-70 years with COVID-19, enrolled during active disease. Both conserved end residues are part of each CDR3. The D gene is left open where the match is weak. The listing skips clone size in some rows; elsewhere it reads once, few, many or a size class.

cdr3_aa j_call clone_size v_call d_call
CASSLVENQPQHF TRBJ1-5 - TRBV12-3/TRBV12-4 -
CAWTLQHNEQFF TRBJ2-1 - TRBV30 -
CASSLGDRGEQYF TRBJ2-7 - TRBV5-4 TRBD1
CASSAGTAYNSPLHF TRBJ1-6 few TRBV9 TRBD1
CASRPRTGYGYTF TRBJ1-2 - TRBV5-1 TRBD1
CASSTQQGLSYEQYF TRBJ2-7 - TRBV11-2 -
CASSYLPGQGSEAFF TRBJ1-1 few TRBV6-5 TRBD1
CASRATGRVYTIYF TRBJ1-3 - TRBV28 TRBD1
CASSRSNPFQTGNTEAFF TRBJ1-1 - TRBV5-1 -
CASSLVAGNEQFF TRBJ2-1 - TRBV7-8 -
CASTKGQGGYGYTF TRBJ1-2 - TRBV19 TRBD1
CAISGGGSEQFF TRBJ2-1 many TRBV24-1 TRBD2
CASSYADSPLHF TRBJ1-6 - TRBV6-5 -
CASSVAGDEKLFF TRBJ1-4 - TRBV9 -
CATSVHSGEGYTF TRBJ1-2 - TRBV24-1 -
CASSLVRGSYTDTQYF TRBJ2-3 - TRBV11-2 -
CASSHYRGFNQPQHF TRBJ1-5 - TRBV23-1 TRBD1
CASSATGVTNEKLFF TRBJ1-4 few TRBV2 -
CASKTGTSGNTIYF TRBJ1-3 - TRBV18 TRBD1
CASSSRPQMTGGWFNEQFF TRBJ2-1 - TRBV13 TRBD1
CSAEGRGTEAFF TRBJ1-1 - TRBV29-1 -
CASSETGGEGNTIYF TRBJ1-3 - TRBV6-1 TRBD1
CASSKGKIAYNSPLHF TRBJ1-6 - TRBV19 -
CASSLKAGLNTGELFF TRBJ2-2 few TRBV7-3 -
CASRMAQETQYF TRBJ2-5 - TRBV7-2 -
CASSSGTGVTEQFF TRBJ2-1 - TRBV28 TRBD1
CASSPTGFSYNSPLHF TRBJ1-6 - TRBV18 -
CASTRGQGNQPQHF TRBJ1-5 - TRBV19 TRBD1
CASSLQGFQPQHF TRBJ1-5 - TRBV6-6 -
CASSLGATSGVSGETQYF TRBJ2-5 - TRBV18 TRBD2
CASSLGLDYGYTF TRBJ1-2 - TRBV5-5 -
CASSLFGGNEQFF TRBJ2-1 - TRBV7-2 -
CASSLRGYIEAFF TRBJ1-1 few TRBV4-2 -
CASSFPGENEKLFF TRBJ1-4 - TRBV5-1 -
CASSQVSPGITEAFF TRBJ1-1 - TRBV4-1 -
CASSISDREQDQPQHF TRBJ1-5 few TRBV19 TRBD1